Reported below is one TCR beta chain. Its antigen is undetermined. The data belong to a study of blood T cells in healthy people across ages. Notes on the study in general: The long-lived group displayed more naive CD4+ cells, plus higher diversity, than the aged donors did.

A sample-barcoded 5' primer and a J-beta primer mix were used in a second PCR of about 7 to 12 cycles. Any given sample supplied a minimum of 2.5 million CDR3-containing paired-end reads. TCRdb analysed the 5' RACE reads with MiXCR anew, one entry per CDR3 protein. The repertoire has about 1.6 million distinct CDR3 sequences, 34% of them found once; the top ten carry roughly 10%. This receptor was identified in a woman aged 25 to 45 in good health. The material sequenced was blood.

The CDR3: CASSSGIGTSGYQETQYF. The CDR3 bases are TGTGCCAGCAGCTCGGGGATCGGGACTAGCGGCTACCAAGAGACCCAGTACTTC. V usage is TRBV11-2 and J usage is TRBJ2-5; 11 bases fit TRBD2. The CDR3 runs to 18 residues. The trim removed 4 bases at V and 0 bases at J, leaving 10 bases unmatched. The germline V gene has CDR1 SGHAT and CDR2 FQNNGV.